Listed here are 10 T cell receptor beta chains from one sample, sequenced in a study of PD-1 blockade in mismatch repair-deficient tumors. Produced via immunoSEQ multiplex PCR; TCRdb's table is partial and in-frame only. The table shows 85,000 to 130,000 clones, with 82% occurring only once. The sample consisted of peripheral blood, taken roughly 35 weeks after starting pembrolizumab. All receptors come from an adult with mismatch repair-deficient cancer.

The chain links TRBV4-1 to TRBJ2-7; a possible D gene is TRBD2 (6 bases). Germline CDR1 MGHRA, CDR2 YSYEKL. V lost 0 bases and J 5 bases, leaving 14 bases between the germline ends. The CDR3 is 15 amino acids. This CDR3 is CASSQDLPSDNEQYF. CDR3 nucleotides: TGCGCCAGCAGCCAAGATTTGCCTAGCGATAACGAGCAGTACTTC.

This chain connects TRBV21-1 to TRBJ1-4; the table's D call, TRBD1, was not checked against the DNA. TRBV21-1 is termed a pseudogene. This CDR3 spans 18 amino acids. The CDR3 reads CASSKVPPWQGSWEKLFF. The CDR3 nucleotides read TGTGCCAGCAGCAAAGTACCCCCCTGGCAGGGGTCTTGGGAAAAACTGTTTTTT.

The chain joins TRBV5-1 to TRBJ1-3; no definite D call. The germline V and J ends were trimmed by 4 bases and 0 bases, with 8 bases remaining between them. The CDR3 sequence is 14 residues long. CDR1 and CDR2 from the germline V gene are SGHRS and YFSETQ. CDR3 loop: CASSDGISGNTIYF. The CDR3 nucleotides read TGCGCCAGCAGCGACGGTATCTCTGGAAACACCATATATTTT.

The chain has TRBV30 and TRBJ2-5; 13 bases map to TRBD2. This CDR3 spans 15 amino acids. Germline trimming cut 2 bases from V and 6 bases from J; bases unmatched to any gene: 6. Per the germline V gene, CDR1 is GTSNPN and CDR2 is SVGIG (reference sequence). The CDR3 here is CAWSPPTSGRQTQYF. CDR3 nucleotides: TGTGCCTGGAGTCCCCCGACTAGCGGGAGGCAGACCCAGTACTTC. The full variable domain, its missing parts supplied by reference TRBV30 and TRBJ2-5, is SQTIHQWPATLVQPVGSPLSLECTVEGTSNPNLYWYRQAAGRGLQLLFYSVGIGQISSEVPQNLSASRPQDRQFILSSKKLLLSDSGFYLCAWSPPTSGRQTQYFGPGTRLLVL.

The chain is built from TRBV27 and TRBJ1-1; D not resolved. The CDR3 is made up of 12 amino acids. The V end was cut by 8 bases, the J end by 0 bases, with 7 bases between. The germline V gene has CDR1 MNHEY and CDR2 SMNVEV (reference sequence). The CDR3 sequence is CASVGLNTEAFF. CDR3 DNA sequence: TGTGCCAGCGTCGGACTGAACACTGAAGCTTTCTTT.

CDR3 residues: CASSFYGQGTGELFF. CDR3 bases: TGTGCCAGCAGCTTTTACGGACAGGGCACCGGGGAGCTGTTTTTT. The V and J genes are TRBV11-2 and TRBJ2-2; TRBD1 matches at 8 bases. The length of the CDR3 is 15 residues. Unmatched junction bases numbered 4, after V lost 3 bases and J lost 4 bases. Germline CDR1 and CDR2: SGHAT and FQNNGV. Supplemented by reference TRBV11-2 and TRBJ2-2, the full variable domain reads EAGVAQSPRYKIIEKRQSVAFWCNPISGHATLYWYQQILGQGPKLLIQFQNNGVVDDSQLPKDRFSAERLKGVDSTLKIQPAKLEDSAVYLCASSFYGQGTGELFFGEGSRLTVL.

V gene TRBV9 combines with J gene TRBJ2-1; D is possibly TRBD2 (6 bases). This CDR3 has 16 residues. Trimming shortened V by 1 base and J by 2 bases, and 13 bases separated the two germline ends. The germline V gene has CDR1 SGDLS and CDR2 YYNGEE. The CDR3 here is CASSVSSGVAYNEQFF. The CDR3 nucleotides read TGTGCCAGCAGCGTATCTTCGGGAGTGGCCTACAATGAGCAGTTCTTC.

The chain carries TRBV28 and TRBJ2-7; TRBD1 matches 8 bases. CDR1 is MDHEN and CDR2 is SYDVKM in the germline V gene. The CDR3 is 14 amino acids. After removal of 6 bases from V and 6 bases from J, the junction contained 10 bases not matched to a gene. The CDR3, as DNA: TGTGCCAGCAGGGGACAGGCTGGCCCCTTCGAGCAGTACTTC. It is translated as CASRGQAGPFEQYF.

The J gene is TRBJ2-7, the V gene TRBV6-6, with 7 bases matching TRBD2. The germline V gene has CDR1 MNHNY and CDR2 SVGAGI (reference sequence). Unmatched junction bases numbered 2, after V lost 0 bases and J lost 3 bases. The CDR3 is 14 amino acids. The CDR3 bases are TGTGCCAGCAGTTACTCGGGCGGGAGCTACGAGCAGTACTTC. Its translation: CASSYSGGSYEQYF.

This chain connects TRBV12-5 to TRBJ1-4; D remains unclear. In germline, CDR1 is LGHNT, CDR2 FRNRAP. V dropped 3 bases and J dropped 4 bases, with 9 bases sitting between them. The length of the CDR3 is 14 residues. The CDR3 DNA reads as TGTGCTAGTGGTTTCGGACCGAGTAATGAAAAACTGTTTTTT. This encodes CASGFGPSNEKLFF.